This T cell receptor beta chain was found in a study of technical replicates of blood from several donors. Data came from immunoSEQ multiplex PCR; TCRdb stores just in-frame clones and leaves some out. This sample carries about 85,000 clones, 94% of them seen once, and the ten largest clones take roughly 0.25%. In germline, CDR1 is SGHRS, CDR2 YFSETQ. This CDR3 has 14 residues. Trimming cost V 4 bases and J 5 bases; bases outside gene matches: 6. The sequenced sample consisted of T cells isolated from PBMCs. The chain joins TRBV5-1 to TRBJ2-7; 10 bases line up with TRBD1. This TCR was recovered from a human donor in good health. The CDR3 nucleotides read TGCGCCAGCAGCCCAAGGACAGGGGGGGACGAGCAGTACTTC. Residues: CASSPRTGGDEQYF.